One and the same sample provided the 6 T cell receptor beta chains below, sequenced in a study of technical replicates of blood from a few donors (dated by TCRdb to the late 2010s). Receptors were amplified or captured by the immunoSEQ multiplex PCR assay. Drawn from immuneACCESS, this table holds only the in-frame rearrangements with V and J called that TCRdb kept. Clones are partly lost; checked studies trace under half to an unresolved V gene and leave the rest unexplained. The table for this sample lists some 54,000 clones; around 95% of them were counted only once. Roughly 4.3% of the sample comes from the top ten. What was sequenced was PBMCs. These receptors were taken from a human donor in good health. Some clones in this sample may be carry-over from other donors' samples.

This rearrangement joins TRBV25-1 to TRBJ2-1; 7 bases are a match to TRBD1. Trimming removed 10 bases from V and 2 bases from J; junction bases left unmatched: 5. Germline CDR1 reads MGHDK; CDR2 reads SYGVNS. CDR3 length: 13 amino acids. The DNA for the CDR3 is TGTGCCACCGCGACAGGGCCCTACAATGAGCAGTTCTTC. Translated, it gives CATATGPYNEQFF.

J is TRBJ1-2 and V is TRBV14; D is unresolved. The CDR3 runs 14 residues. The germline gives CDR1 SGHDN, CDR2 FVKESK. The V gene lost 0 bases and the J gene lost 4 bases, with 9 bases spanning the gap. This chain's CDR3 is CASSQDFTSYGYTF. CDR3 nucleotides: TGTGCCAGCAGCCAAGATTTCACCAGCTATGGCTACACCTTC. The full variable domain, its missing parts supplied by reference TRBV14 and TRBJ1-2, is EAGVTQFPSHSVIEKGQTVTLRCDPISGHDNLYWYRRVMGKEIKFLLHFVKESKQDESGMPNNRFLAERTGGTYSTLKVQPAELEDSGVYFCASSQDFTSYGYTFGSGTRLTVV.

The rearrangement links TRBV6-6 to TRBJ2-7, with 7 bases that match TRBD2. Unmatched junction bases numbered 6, after V lost 1 base and J lost 3 bases. The CDR3 consists of 15 residues. Per the germline V gene, CDR1 is MNHNY and CDR2 is SVGAGI (reference sequence). CDR3 sequence reads: CASSYLAGVFYEQYF. CDR3 sequence (DNA): TGTGCCAGCAGTTACTTGGCGGGGGTTTTCTACGAGCAGTACTTC.

The chain is built from TRBV5-1 and TRBJ1-5; 9 bases align to TRBD1. J gave up 4 bases and V 5 bases, and 7 bases lay outside the gene matches. The germline CDR1 and CDR2 sequences are SGHRS and YFSETQ. This CDR3 contains 15 residues. In nucleotides, the CDR3 is TGCGCCAGCAGGATGACAGGGGGGAGTAATCAGCCCCAGCATTTT. Translation gives CASRMTGGSNQPQHF.

The chain has TRBV9 and TRBJ2-3, with D perhaps TRBD2 (7 bases). Germline CDR1 and CDR2: SGDLS and YYNGEE. V gave up 5 bases and J gave up 0 bases, with 13 bases separating them. The CDR3 contains 15 residues. In nucleotides, the CDR3 is TGTGCCAGCAGTCTAGGGGGGGGGAGCACAGATACGCAGTATTTT. Translating gives CASSLGGGSTDTQYF.

This chain uses TRBV4-1 with TRBJ1-3; D unclear. The CDR3 totals 15 residues. The V gene's germline CDR1 is MGHRA and CDR2 YSYEKL. Trimming cost V 1 base and J 2 bases, with 9 bases left between them. CDR3 loop: CASSQGTGAGNTIYF. The CDR3, as DNA: TGCGCCAGCAGCCAAGGGACTGGGGCTGGAAACACCATATATTTT.